These 31 T cell receptor beta chains were all obtained from the same sample, sequenced in a study of cytomegalovirus exposure and HLA in healthy donors. The PCR had 60 Vbeta and 13 Jbeta primers. Here immunoSEQ multiplex PCR was the method, and the copy in TCRdb shows in-frame clones only, minus some. This sample has nearly 110,000 clones, with roughly 80% found just once. Source material: PBMCs. Receptor source: a man aged 25 to 40 in good health and CMV-seronegative.

In the case of this clone: No conserved phenylalanine or tryptophan ends this CDR3, so it is likely a read error. The limits of the CDR3 on the DNA are not certain, so only TCRdb's listed CDR3 is given. The rearrangement links TRBV10-3 to TRBJ1-1. Germline CDR1 reads ENHRY; CDR2 reads SYGVKD. The length of the CDR3 is 10 amino acids, counting both ends. The CDR3 protein is CAISEPQAGG.

The chain combines TRBV30 with TRBJ1-5; maybe TRBD1 (6 bases). Germline-derived CDR1 and CDR2 are GTSNPN and SVGIG (reference sequence). V lost 5 bases and J lost 10, with 18 bases in between. CDR3 size: 13 residues. The CDR3 nucleotides read TGTGCCTGGGCGCAGGGGCCATTGAATCCCCAGCATTTT. This gives the protein CAWAQGPLNPQHF.

The chain links TRBV6-6 to TRBJ1-2; D is undetermined. This CDR3 has 12 amino acids. Germline loops: CDR1 MNHNY, CDR2 SVGAGI (reference sequence). V was shortened by 2 bases and J by 8 bases, with 9 bases between the two germline ends. The CDR3 loop is CASSYDITGYTF. CDR3 bases: TGTGCCAGCAGTTACGACATTACGGGCTACACCTTC.

This chain connects TRBV25-1 to TRBJ1-1, with 7 bases identical to TRBD1. The CDR3 runs 12 residues. Germline V gene sequence: CDR1 MGHDK, CDR2 SYGVNS. The junction had 6 bases not matched to a gene; V was cut back by 8 bases and J by 6 bases. The CDR3 DNA follows: TGTGCCAGCGTAACAGGGGAGGCTGAAGCTTTCTTT. Translated, it gives CASVTGEAEAFF.

The rearrangement uses TRBV28 and TRBJ1-2, with 9 bases that match TRBD1. V trimming: 8 bases; J trimming: 4 bases; junction bases outside the gene matches: 8. Germline CDR1 MDHEN, CDR2 SYDVKM. The CDR3 spans 14 residues. CDR3 bases: TGTGCCAGCCGAACGGGACAGGGTTTCTATGGCTACACCTTC. Its translation is CASRTGQGFYGYTF.

The rearrangement links TRBV5-1 to TRBJ2-5; D gene uncertain. This CDR3 has 11 amino acids. Trimming took 0 bases from V and 5 from J, leaving 2 bases between them. Germline CDR1 SGHRS, CDR2 YFSETQ. The CDR3 region is CASSLAETQYF. The DNA of the CDR3 is TGCGCCAGCAGCTTGGCGGAGACCCAGTACTTC.

This chain uses TRBV5-1 with TRBJ2-5; 11 nucleotides align to TRBD2. This CDR3 comprises 16 residues. V lost 0 bases to trimming and J lost 2 bases; unmatched junction nucleotides: 3. Germline-derived CDR1 and CDR2 are SGHRS and YFSETQ. The CDR3 protein is CASSLAGTSGQETQYF. In nucleotides, the CDR3 is TGCGCCAGCAGCTTGGCCGGGACTAGCGGACAAGAGACCCAGTACTTC.

This chain links TRBV10-1 with TRBJ2-5; 10 bases match TRBD2. The V gene's germline CDR1 is WNHNN and CDR2 SYGVQD (reference sequence). V shed 2 bases, J shed 2 bases, and the junction held 2 bases outside the gene matches. This CDR3 has 15 residues. The CDR3 loop is CASSEVSGGQETQYF. As DNA, the CDR3 is TGCGCCAGCAGTGAGGTTAGCGGGGGGCAAGAGACCCAGTACTTC.

The V gene is TRBV5-1, the J gene TRBJ1-2, with TRBD1 matching over 8 bases. This CDR3 has 14 residues. The ends lost 3 bases at V and 4 bases at J; junction bases unmatched: 5. In germline, CDR1 is SGHRS, CDR2 YFSETQ. CDR3 bases: TGCGCCAGCAGCTCCGGGACAGGAGCCTATGGCTACACCTTC. It translates to CASSSGTGAYGYTF.

This chain links TRBV27 with TRBJ2-7; TRBD1 matches at 8 bases. Per germline, CDR1 MNHEY and CDR2 SMNVEV (reference sequence). V dropped 6 bases and J dropped 6; count of bases not matched to a gene: 4. CDR3 length equals 12 residues. CDR3 sequence reads: CASRSTGGEQYF. The CDR3 nucleotides are TGTGCCAGCAGGTCAACAGGGGGCGAGCAGTACTTC.

This chain joins TRBV10-3 and TRBJ2-3; a possible D gene is TRBD2 (5 bases). Per the germline V gene, CDR1 is ENHRY and CDR2 is SYGVKD. The length of the CDR3 is 15 residues. V lost 2 bases, J lost 1 base, and 10 bases lay in between. CDR3: CAISEPHSGTDTQYF. CDR3 coding DNA: TGTGCCATCAGTGAGCCCCATAGCGGCACAGATACGCAGTATTTT.

V gene TRBV12-2 combines with J gene TRBJ2-1; the table calls TRBD2, which could not be checked here. TRBV12-2 is a pseudogene locus. This CDR3 spans 17 amino acids. The CDR3 sequence is CASRLIGLASSYNEQFF. The CDR3 DNA reads as TGTGCAAGTCGCTTAATTGGACTCGCAAGCTCCTACAATGAGCAGTTCTTC.

The V gene is TRBV5-4, the J gene TRBJ2-5, with TRBD2 as a possible D gene (5 bases). This CDR3 is built from 14 residues. Germline-derived CDR1 and CDR2 are SGHNT and YYREEE (reference sequence). Trimming removed 2 bases at V and 1 base at J, with 9 bases between. As DNA, the CDR3 is TGTGCCAGCAGCTTAGAAGCGGTCCAAGAGACCCAGTACTTC. Amino acids: CASSLEAVQETQYF.

The chain combines TRBV28 with TRBJ1-4; 8 bases align to TRBD1. CDR1 MDHEN and CDR2 SYDVKM come from the germline V gene. The junction had 6 bases not matched to a gene; V was cut back by 8 bases and J by 7 bases. This CDR3 has 13 residues. The CDR3 DNA reads as TGTGCCAGCTATGGACAGGGCGGTGAAAAACTGTTTTTT. Translated: CASYGQGGEKLFF.

About this clone itself: The identical CDR3 is also encoded by other nucleotide sequences in the sample. The chain links TRBV10-1 to TRBJ2-5; TRBD2 matches 11 bases. Trimming removed 6 bases from V and 4 bases from J; junction bases left unmatched: 4. The V gene's germline CDR1 is WNHNN and CDR2 SYGVQD (reference sequence). The CDR3 length is 14 residues. CDR3 protein: CASSPSGRRETQYF. The DNA for the CDR3 is TGCGCCAGCAGCCCTAGCGGGAGGCGAGAGACCCAGTACTTC.

The V call is TRBV15, the J call TRBJ2-7; 8 nucleotides match TRBD1. V was clipped by 1 base and J by 3 bases; unmatched bases: 5. Germline assignment: CDR1 LNHNV and CDR2 YYDKDF (reference sequence). The CDR3 length is 15 residues. The CDR3, as DNA: TGTGCCACCAGCAGAGCCGGACAGGGTCGCTACGAGCAGTACTTC. Protein product: CATSRAGQGRYEQYF.

A remark on this clone: One end of the junction is discordant with germline, which a read error may explain. This CDR3 reads CASSYLSQGTETQYF. In DNA form, the CDR3 reads TGTGCCAGCAGTTACCTGTCGCAGGGGACAGAGACGCAGTATTTT. The rearrangement links TRBV6-5 to TRBJ2-3; 7 positions match TRBD1. The CDR3 contains 15 residues. CDR1 and CDR2 (germline): MNHEY, SVGAGI.

The V call is TRBV13, the J call TRBJ2-4; 12 nucleotides align to TRBD2. The CDR3 extends over 16 amino acids. With V trimmed by 5 bases and J by 5 bases, 7 bases remained unmatched. Germline V gene lookup returns CDR1 PRHDT and CDR2 FYEKMQ (reference sequence). The CDR3 sequence: CASSALAGGRQNIQYF. In nucleotides, the CDR3 is TGTGCCAGCAGCGCCCTAGCGGGGGGGCGTCAAAACATTCAGTACTTC.

The J gene is TRBJ2-7, the V gene TRBV29-1; TRBD1 matches 8 bases. This CDR3 spans 15 amino acids. J gave up 7 bases and V 6 bases, and 17 bases lay outside the gene matches. Germline assignment: CDR1 SQVTM and CDR2 ANQGSEA. The CDR3 DNA reads as TGCAGCGTCGATATAACCGGGACAGGCGTGGGGGAGCAGTACTTC. Encoded protein: CSVDITGTGVGEQYF.

This chain uses TRBV2 with TRBJ2-3; 10 bases match TRBD1. Germline V gene sequence: CDR1 SNHLY, CDR2 FYNNEI. The CDR3 has 15 amino acids. After removal of 6 bases from V and 3 bases from J, the junction contained 6 bases not matched to a gene. Here the CDR3 DNA reads TGTGCCAGCAGGCGGACAGGGGGACCGACAGATACGCAGTATTTT. Its protein is CASRRTGGPTDTQYF. Using reference TRBV2 and TRBJ2-3 for the parts outside the CDR3, the full variable domain is EPEVTQTPSHQVTQMGQEVILRCVPISNHLYFYWYRQILGQKVEFLVSFYNNEISEKSEIFDDQFSVERPDGSNFTLKIRSTKLEDSAMYFCASRRTGGPTDTQYFGPGTRLTVL.

The J gene is TRBJ1-1, the V gene TRBV6-5; TRBD1 might be the D (5 bases). CDR1 MNHEY and CDR2 SVGAGI come from the germline V gene. V shed 9 bases and J shed 3 bases, with 20 bases lying between them. The CDR3 totals 15 residues. As DNA, the CDR3 is TGTGCCAGTAAGTTAAGGGAGGGGTTCTACACTGAAGCTTTCTTT. Protein product: CASKLREGFYTEAFF.

This clone came up a few times. The genes are TRBV9 and TRBJ2-6; no definite D call. CDR1 and CDR2 from the germline V gene are SGDLS and YYNGEE. This CDR3 has 16 residues. The V and J ends lost 0 bases and 3 bases respectively, with 10 bases between them. CDR3 coding DNA: TGTGCCAGCAGCGTAGGGGCCGTAGGTGGGGCCAACGTCCTGACTTTC. Translating it yields CASSVGAVGGANVLTF.

The chain couples TRBV5-1 to TRBJ1-1; 7 bases are a match to TRBD1. This CDR3 is 16 amino acids long. With 0 bases clipped from V and 5 bases from J, the junction kept 10 bases outside the gene matches. Germline V lookup: CDR1 SGHRS, CDR2 YFSETQ. CDR3 region: CASSLGAGDRRTEAFF. The CDR3 DNA reads TGCGCCAGCAGCTTGGGGGCCGGGGACAGAAGAACTGAAGCTTTCTTT. The full variable domain, completed using reference TRBV5-1 and TRBJ1-1, is KAGVTQTPRYLIKTRGQQVTLSCSPISGHRSVSWYQQTPGQGLQFLFEYFSETQRNKGNFPGRFSGRQFSNSRSEMNVSTLELGDSALYLCASSLGAGDRRTEAFFGQGTRLTVV.

The chain couples TRBV19 to TRBJ2-7; D remains ambiguous. The CDR3 consists of 14 residues. Per the germline V gene, CDR1 is LNHDA and CDR2 is SQIVND (reference sequence). The ends were cut back, 3 bases at V and 0 bases at J, with 9 bases in the middle. The CDR3 loop is CASSMMSDSYEQYF. In DNA form, the CDR3 reads TGTGCCAGTAGTATGATGAGCGACTCCTACGAGCAGTACTTC. Based on the CDR3 plus reference TRBV19 and TRBJ2-7, the full variable domain is DGGITQSPKYLFRKEGQNVTLSCEQNLNHDAMYWYRQDPGQGLRLIYYSQIVNDFQKGDIAEGYSVSREKKESFPLTVTSAQKNPTAFYLCASSMMSDSYEQYFGPGTRLTVT.

The rearrangement uses TRBV5-4 and TRBJ2-7; no definite D call. This CDR3 comprises 15 residues. V was clipped by 3 bases and J by 2 bases, with 15 bases between them. The germline gives CDR1 SGHNT, CDR2 YYREEE (reference sequence). The CDR3 DNA reads as TGTGCCAGCAGCTCTGTGACAATATCCACCTACGAGCAGTACTTC. Translating it yields CASSSVTISTYEQYF.

V is TRBV9 and J is TRBJ2-2; 7 bases line up with TRBD1. V shed 7 bases and J 2 bases; nucleotides not matched to a gene: 17. CDR3 length equals 18 residues. The V gene's germline CDR1 is SGDLS and CDR2 YYNGEE. As DNA, the CDR3 is TGTGCCAGCCGCTCAACCGGGACAGTCCGCATCAACACCGGGGAGCTGTTTTTT. This sequence encodes CASRSTGTVRINTGELFF. Based on the CDR3 plus reference TRBV9 and TRBJ2-2, the full variable domain is DSGVTQTPKHLITATGQRVTLRCSPRSGDLSVYWYQQSLDQGLQFLIQYYNGEERAKGNILERFSAQQFPDLHSELNLSSLELGDSALYFCASRSTGTVRINTGELFFGEGSRLTVL.

This clone was counted a few times. This rearrangement joins TRBV5-1 to TRBJ2-1; D possibly corresponds to TRBD2 (5 bases). The CDR3 length is 16 residues. Germline values: CDR1 SGHRS, CDR2 YFSETQ. V lost 4 bases and J lost 3, with 17 bases in between. The CDR3 DNA follows: TGCGCCAGCAGCATTACCGGGGATCCGTACTACAATGAGCAGTTCTTC. It yields the protein CASSITGDPYYNEQFF. Full variable domain (missing parts from reference TRBV5-1 and TRBJ2-1): KAGVTQTPRYLIKTRGQQVTLSCSPISGHRSVSWYQQTPGQGLQFLFEYFSETQRNKGNFPGRFSGRQFSNSRSEMNVSTLELGDSALYLCASSITGDPYYNEQFFGPGTRLTVL.

V is TRBV5-1 and J is TRBJ2-1; 10 bases align to TRBD1. Germline V lookup: CDR1 SGHRS, CDR2 YFSETQ. This CDR3 region has 14 residues. Losses at the gene ends were 4 bases for V and 4 bases for J; bases not matched to a gene: 2. The CDR3 nucleotides are TGCGCCAGCAGCGCGGACAGGGGGTACAATGAGCAGTTCTTC. It specifies CASSADRGYNEQFF.

The chain has TRBV4-2 and TRBJ1-5; D is ambiguous. V was cut by 1 base and J by 5 bases, with 6 bases left in between. The germline CDR1 and CDR2 sequences are LGHNA and YNFKEQ. CDR3 length: 13 amino acids. CDR3 DNA sequence: TGTGCCAGCAGCCAAGGAGGCGATCAGCCCCAGCATTTT. As protein: CASSQGGDQPQHF.

The chain carries TRBV4-2 and TRBJ2-1, with D maybe TRBD2 (6 bases). Looked up from germline, CDR1 is LGHNA and CDR2 is YNFKEQ. The CDR3 contains 17 residues. V was trimmed by 3 bases and J by 4 bases, leaving 19 bases between them. The CDR3 loop is CASSHGVGGPGYNEQFF. The CDR3 nucleotides are TGTGCCAGCAGCCATGGTGTGGGGGGACCTGGATACAATGAGCAGTTCTTC.

The J gene is TRBJ2-5, the V gene TRBV29-1, with D maybe TRBD2 (7 bases). Looked up from germline, CDR1 is SQVTM and CDR2 is ANQGSEA. V was pared by 8 bases and J by 5 bases, with 18 bases between. The CDR3 is 13 amino acids. Here the CDR3 reads CSSGGREVETQYF. The CDR3 DNA is TGCAGCTCGGGGGGCAGGGAAGTGGAGACCCAGTACTTC. The whole variable domain, filled in from reference TRBV29-1 and TRBJ2-5, reads SAVISQKPSRDICQRGTSLTIQCQVDSQVTMMFWYRQQPGQSLTLIATANQGSEATYESGFVIDKFPISRPNLTFSTLTVSNMSPEDSSIYLCSSGGREVETQYFGPGTRLLVL.